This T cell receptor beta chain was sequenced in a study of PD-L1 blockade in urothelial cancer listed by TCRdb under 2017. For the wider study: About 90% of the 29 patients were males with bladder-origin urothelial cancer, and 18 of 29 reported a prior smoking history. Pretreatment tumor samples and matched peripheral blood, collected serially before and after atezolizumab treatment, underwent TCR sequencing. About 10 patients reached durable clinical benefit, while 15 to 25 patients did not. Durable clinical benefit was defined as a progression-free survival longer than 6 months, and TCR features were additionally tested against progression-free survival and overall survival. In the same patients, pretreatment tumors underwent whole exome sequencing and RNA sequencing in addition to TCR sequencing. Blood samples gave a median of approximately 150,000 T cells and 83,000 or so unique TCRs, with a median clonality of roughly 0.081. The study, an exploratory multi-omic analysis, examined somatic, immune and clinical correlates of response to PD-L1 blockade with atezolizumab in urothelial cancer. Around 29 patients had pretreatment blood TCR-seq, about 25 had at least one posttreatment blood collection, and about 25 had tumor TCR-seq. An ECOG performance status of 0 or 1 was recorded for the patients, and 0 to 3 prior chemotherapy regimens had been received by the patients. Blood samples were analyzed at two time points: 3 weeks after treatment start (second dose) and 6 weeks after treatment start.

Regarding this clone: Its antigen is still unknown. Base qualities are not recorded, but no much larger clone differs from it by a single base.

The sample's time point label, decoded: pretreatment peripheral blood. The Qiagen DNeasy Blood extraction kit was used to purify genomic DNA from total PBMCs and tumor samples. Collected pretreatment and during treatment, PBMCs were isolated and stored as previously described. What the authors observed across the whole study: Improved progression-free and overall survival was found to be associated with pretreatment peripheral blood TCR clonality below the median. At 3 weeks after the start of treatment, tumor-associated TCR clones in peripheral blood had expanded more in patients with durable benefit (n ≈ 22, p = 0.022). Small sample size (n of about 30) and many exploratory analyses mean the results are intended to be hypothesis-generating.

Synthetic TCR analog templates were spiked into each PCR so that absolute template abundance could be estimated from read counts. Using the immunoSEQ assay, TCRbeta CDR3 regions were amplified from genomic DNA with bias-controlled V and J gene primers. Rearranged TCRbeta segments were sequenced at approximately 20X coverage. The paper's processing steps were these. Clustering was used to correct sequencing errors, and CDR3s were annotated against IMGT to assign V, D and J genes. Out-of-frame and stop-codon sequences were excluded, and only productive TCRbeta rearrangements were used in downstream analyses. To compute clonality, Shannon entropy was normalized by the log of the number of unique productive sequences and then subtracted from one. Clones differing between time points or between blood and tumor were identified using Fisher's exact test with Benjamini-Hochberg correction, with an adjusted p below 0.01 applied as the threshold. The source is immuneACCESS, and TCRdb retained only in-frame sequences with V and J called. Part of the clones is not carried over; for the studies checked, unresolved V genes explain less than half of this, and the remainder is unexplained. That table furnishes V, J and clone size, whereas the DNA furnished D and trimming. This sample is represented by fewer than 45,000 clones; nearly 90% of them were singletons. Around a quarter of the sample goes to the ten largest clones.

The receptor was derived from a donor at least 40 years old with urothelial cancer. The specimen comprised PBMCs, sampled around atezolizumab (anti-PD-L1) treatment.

The CDR3 reads as follows: CASSQDLGGGLAGIDTQYF. At the DNA level, the sequence is TGCGCCAGCAGCCAGGATCTTGGGGGGGGACTAGCGGGAATAGATACGCAGTATTTT. The sequence links TRBV4-1 to TRBJ2-3; 13 middle bases align to TRBD2. Via the germline V gene, CDR1 is MGHRA and CDR2 YSYEKL. Its CDR3 holds 19 amino acids, cysteine through phenylalanine. The only DNA kept is the CDR3, 57 bases in frame from the first base. Trimming takes 3 bases off V and 5 bases off J; junction bases not matched to a gene: 14.